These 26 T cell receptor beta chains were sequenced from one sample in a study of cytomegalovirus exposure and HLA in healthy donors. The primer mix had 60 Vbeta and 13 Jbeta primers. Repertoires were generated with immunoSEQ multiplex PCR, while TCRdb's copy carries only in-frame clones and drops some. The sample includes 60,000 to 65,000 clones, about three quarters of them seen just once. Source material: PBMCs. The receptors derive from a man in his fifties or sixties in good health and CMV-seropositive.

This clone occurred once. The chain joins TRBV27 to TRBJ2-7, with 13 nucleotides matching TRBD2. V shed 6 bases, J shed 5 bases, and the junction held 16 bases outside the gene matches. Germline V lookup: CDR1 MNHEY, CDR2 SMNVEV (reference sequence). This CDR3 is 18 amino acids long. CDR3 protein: CASSFTSGRAAGVDEQYF. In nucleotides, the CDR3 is TGTGCCAGCAGCTTCACTAGCGGGAGGGCCGCTGGGGTGGACGAGCAGTACTTC.

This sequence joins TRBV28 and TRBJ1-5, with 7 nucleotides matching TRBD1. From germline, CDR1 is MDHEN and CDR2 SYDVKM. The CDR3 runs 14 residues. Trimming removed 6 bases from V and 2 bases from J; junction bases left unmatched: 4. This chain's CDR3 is CASRTTGGNQPQHF. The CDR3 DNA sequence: TGTGCCAGCAGAACCACAGGGGGCAATCAGCCCCAGCATTTT.

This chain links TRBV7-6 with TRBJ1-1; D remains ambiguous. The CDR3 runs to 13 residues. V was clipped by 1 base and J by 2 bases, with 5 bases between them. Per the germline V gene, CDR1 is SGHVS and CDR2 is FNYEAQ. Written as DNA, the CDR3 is TGTGCCAGCAGCTTAGATAGCAACACTGAAGCTTTCTTT. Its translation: CASSLDSNTEAFF.

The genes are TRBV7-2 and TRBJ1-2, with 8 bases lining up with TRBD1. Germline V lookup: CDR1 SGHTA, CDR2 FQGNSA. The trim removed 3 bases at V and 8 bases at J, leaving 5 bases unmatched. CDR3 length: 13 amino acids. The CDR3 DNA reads TGTGCCAGCAGCTTGGACAGGGCAAGAGGCTACACCTTC. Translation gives CASSLDRARGYTF.

The CDR3 DNA sequence: TGTGCCAGCTCTAGGCTAGCGGGAGTCACAGATACGCAGTATTTT. Translating gives CASSRLAGVTDTQYF. The chain couples TRBV18 to TRBJ2-3; 10 nucleotides align to TRBD2. V shed 6 bases, J shed 2 bases, and the junction held 5 bases outside the gene matches. Per the germline V gene, CDR1 is KGHSH and CDR2 is LQKENI. The CDR3 runs 15 residues.

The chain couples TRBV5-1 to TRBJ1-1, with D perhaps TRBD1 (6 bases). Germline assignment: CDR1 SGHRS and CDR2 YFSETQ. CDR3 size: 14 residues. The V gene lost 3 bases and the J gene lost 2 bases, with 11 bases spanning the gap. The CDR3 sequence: CASSSTGRNTEAFF. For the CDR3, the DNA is TGCGCCAGCAGCTCGACAGGCCGAAACACTGAAGCTTTCTTT.

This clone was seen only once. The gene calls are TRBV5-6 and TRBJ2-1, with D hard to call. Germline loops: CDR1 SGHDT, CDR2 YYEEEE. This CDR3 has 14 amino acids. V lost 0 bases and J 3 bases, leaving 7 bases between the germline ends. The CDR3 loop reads CASSLVADYNEQFF. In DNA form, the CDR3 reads TGTGCCAGCAGCTTGGTTGCAGACTACAATGAGCAGTTCTTC.

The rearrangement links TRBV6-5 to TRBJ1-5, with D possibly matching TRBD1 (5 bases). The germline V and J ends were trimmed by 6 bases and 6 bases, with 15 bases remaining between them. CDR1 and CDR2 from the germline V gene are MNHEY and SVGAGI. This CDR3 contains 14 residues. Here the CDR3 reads CASRPTQGGQPQHF. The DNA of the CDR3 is TGTGCCAGCAGGCCCACCCAGGGCGGTCAGCCCCAGCATTTT.

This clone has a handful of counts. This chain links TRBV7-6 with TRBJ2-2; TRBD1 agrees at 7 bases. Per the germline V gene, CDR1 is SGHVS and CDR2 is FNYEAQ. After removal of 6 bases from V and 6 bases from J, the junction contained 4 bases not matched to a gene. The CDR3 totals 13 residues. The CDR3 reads CASRDTGAGELFF. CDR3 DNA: TGTGCCAGCAGGGATACAGGGGCCGGGGAGCTGTTTTTT.

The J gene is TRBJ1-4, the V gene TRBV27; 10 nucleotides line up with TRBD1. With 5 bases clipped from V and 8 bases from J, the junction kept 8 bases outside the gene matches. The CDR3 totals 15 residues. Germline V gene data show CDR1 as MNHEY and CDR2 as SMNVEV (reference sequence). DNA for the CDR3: TGTGCCAGCAGTACCCGGGACAGGGGAGGGGAAAAACTGTTTTTT. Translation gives CASSTRDRGGEKLFF.

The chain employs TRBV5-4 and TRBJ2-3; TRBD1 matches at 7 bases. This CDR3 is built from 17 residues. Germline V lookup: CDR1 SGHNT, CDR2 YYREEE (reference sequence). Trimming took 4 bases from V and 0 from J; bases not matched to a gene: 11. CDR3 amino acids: CASSRAGGKRSTDTQYF. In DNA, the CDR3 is TGTGCCAGCAGCCGGGCAGGGGGTAAAAGGAGCACAGATACGCAGTATTTT.

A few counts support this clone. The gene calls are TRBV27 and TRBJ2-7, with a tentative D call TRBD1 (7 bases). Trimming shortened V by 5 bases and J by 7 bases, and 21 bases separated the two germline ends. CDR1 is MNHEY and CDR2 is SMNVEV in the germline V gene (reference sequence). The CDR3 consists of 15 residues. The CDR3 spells CASSILQGTPREQYF. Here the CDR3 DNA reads TGTGCCAGCAGTATCTTACAGGGGACTCCTAGGGAGCAGTACTTC.

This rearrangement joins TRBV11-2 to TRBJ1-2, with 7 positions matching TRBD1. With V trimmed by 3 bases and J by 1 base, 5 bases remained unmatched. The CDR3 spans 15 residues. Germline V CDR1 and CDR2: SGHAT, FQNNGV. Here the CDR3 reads CASSFAGTVNYGYTF. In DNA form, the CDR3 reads TGTGCCAGCAGCTTCGCCGGGACAGTTAACTATGGCTACACCTTC.

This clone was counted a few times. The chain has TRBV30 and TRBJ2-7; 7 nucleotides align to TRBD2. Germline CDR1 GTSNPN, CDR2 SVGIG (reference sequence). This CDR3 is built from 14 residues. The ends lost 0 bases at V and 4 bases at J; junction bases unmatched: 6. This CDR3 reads CAWSVGLGGYEQYF. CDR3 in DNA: TGTGCCTGGAGTGTAGGCCTGGGGGGGTACGAGCAGTACTTC.

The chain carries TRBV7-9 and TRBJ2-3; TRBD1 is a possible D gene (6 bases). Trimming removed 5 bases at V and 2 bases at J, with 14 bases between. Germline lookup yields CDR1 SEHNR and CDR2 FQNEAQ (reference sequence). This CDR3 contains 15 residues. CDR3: CASSQEGGYTDTQYF. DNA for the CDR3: TGTGCCAGCAGCCAGGAAGGGGGATACACAGATACGCAGTATTTT.

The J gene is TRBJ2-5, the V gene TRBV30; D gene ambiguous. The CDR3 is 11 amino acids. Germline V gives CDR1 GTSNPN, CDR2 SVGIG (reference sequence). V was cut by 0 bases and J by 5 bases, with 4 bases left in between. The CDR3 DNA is TGTGCCTGGAGTGTCCGGGAGACCCAGTACTTC. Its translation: CAWSVRETQYF.

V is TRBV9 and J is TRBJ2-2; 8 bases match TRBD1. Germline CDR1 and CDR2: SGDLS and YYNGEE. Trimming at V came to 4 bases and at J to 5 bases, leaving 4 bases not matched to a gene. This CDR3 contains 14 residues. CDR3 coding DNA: TGTGCCAGCAGCCCAAGGACAGGGACCGGGGAGCTGTTTTTT. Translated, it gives CASSPRTGTGELFF. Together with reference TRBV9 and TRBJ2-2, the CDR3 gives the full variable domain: DSGVTQTPKHLITATGQRVTLRCSPRSGDLSVYWYQQSLDQGLQFLIQYYNGEERAKGNILERFSAQQFPDLHSELNLSSLELGDSALYFCASSPRTGTGELFFGEGSRLTVL.

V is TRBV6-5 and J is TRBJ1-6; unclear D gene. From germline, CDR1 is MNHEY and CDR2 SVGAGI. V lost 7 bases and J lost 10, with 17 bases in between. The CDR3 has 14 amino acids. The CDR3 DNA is TGTGCCAGCACCCGACCGGGATTAGGCTCACCCCTCCACTTT. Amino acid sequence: CASTRPGLGSPLHF.

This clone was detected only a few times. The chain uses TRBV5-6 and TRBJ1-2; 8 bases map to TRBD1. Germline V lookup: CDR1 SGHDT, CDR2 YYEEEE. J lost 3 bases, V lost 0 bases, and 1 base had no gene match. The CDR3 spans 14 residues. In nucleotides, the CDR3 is TGTGCCAGCAGCTTGGACAGGGGGGACTATGGCTACACCTTC. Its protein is CASSLDRGDYGYTF.

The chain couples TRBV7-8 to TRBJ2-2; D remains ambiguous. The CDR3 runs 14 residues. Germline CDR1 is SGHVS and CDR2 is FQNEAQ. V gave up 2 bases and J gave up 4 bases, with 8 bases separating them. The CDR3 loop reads CASSLSAATGELFF. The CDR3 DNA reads TGTGCCAGCAGCTTAAGTGCGGCCACCGGGGAGCTGTTTTTT.

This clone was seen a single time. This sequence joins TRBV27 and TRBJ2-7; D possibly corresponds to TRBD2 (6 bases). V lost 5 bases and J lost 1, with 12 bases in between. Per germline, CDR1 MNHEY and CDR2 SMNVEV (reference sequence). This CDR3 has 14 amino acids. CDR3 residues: CASSPSGPSYEQYF. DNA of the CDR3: TGTGCCAGCAGTCCCAGCGGGCCTTCCTACGAGCAGTACTTC.

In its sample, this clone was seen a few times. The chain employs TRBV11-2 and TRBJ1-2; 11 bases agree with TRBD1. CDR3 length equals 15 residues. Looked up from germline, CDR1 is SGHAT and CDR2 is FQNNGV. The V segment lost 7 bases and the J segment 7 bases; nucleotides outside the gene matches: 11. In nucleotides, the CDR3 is TGTGCCAGCACCACACAGGGACAGGGGGATCTTGGCTACACCTTC. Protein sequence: CASTTQGQGDLGYTF.

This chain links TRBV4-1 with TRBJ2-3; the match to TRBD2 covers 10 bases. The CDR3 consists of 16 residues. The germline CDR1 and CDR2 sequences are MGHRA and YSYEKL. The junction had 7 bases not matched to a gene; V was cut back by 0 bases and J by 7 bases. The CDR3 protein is CASSQDNLAGANTQYF. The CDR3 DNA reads TGCGCCAGCAGCCAAGATAATCTAGCGGGAGCTAATACGCAGTATTTT.

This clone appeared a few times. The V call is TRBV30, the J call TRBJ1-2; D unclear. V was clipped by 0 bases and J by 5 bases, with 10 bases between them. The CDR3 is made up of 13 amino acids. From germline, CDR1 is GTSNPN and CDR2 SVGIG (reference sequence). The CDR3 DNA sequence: TGTGCCTGGAGTGTACGGGGAGGGTATGGCTACACCTTC. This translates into CAWSVRGGYGYTF.

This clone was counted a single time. In DNA, the CDR3 is TGTGCCAGCAGGAGGACAAGGGGCTACACCTTC. Protein product: CASRRTRGYTF. The chain carries TRBV28 and TRBJ1-2; maybe TRBD1 (5 bases). Germline values: CDR1 MDHEN, CDR2 SYDVKM. This CDR3 comprises 11 residues. V lost 6 bases and J 8 bases, leaving 10 bases between the germline ends.

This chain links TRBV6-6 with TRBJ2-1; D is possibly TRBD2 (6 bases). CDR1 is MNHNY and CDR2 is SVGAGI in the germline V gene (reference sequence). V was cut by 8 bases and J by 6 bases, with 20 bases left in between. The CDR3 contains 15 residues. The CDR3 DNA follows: TGTGCCAGCGCACCGGGACTCCTTTCGAGCAATGAGCAGTTCTTC. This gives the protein CASAPGLLSSNEQFF.